One and the same sample provided the 5 T cell receptor beta chains below, sequenced in a study of post-analysis software for immune sequencing data (dated by TCRdb to about 2015). Receptors were amplified or captured by PCR. Sequencing used an Illumina HiSeq 2500. To reduce PCR and sequencing biases, unique molecular identifiers were incorporated into the TCR beta cDNA libraries. The public reads were quality trimmed at Q25 with fastp and then assembled into clones with MiXCR by TCRdb, keeping productive beta chains. Records with the same CDR3 protein are collapsed into one entry carrying the most frequent genes and DNA. A total of roughly 800,000 distinct CDR3 sequences appear in this sample, approximately 50% of them only once. The ten largest clones take up 4.6% of the sample. General study outcomes and caveats: Significantly higher frequencies in patients than in controls were found for roughly 5 TRBV segments, including TRBV5-6, TRBV5-1 and TRBV20-1.

No antigen is known for these receptors. The specimen sequenced was blood. The origin of the receptors is a girl between 5 and 17 years old with multiple sclerosis.

This chain links TRBV20-1 with TRBJ1-1; TRBD1 matches 8 bases. V shed 3 bases and J 3 bases; nucleotides not matched to a gene: 9. The CDR3 covers 15 residues. Germline V gene lookup returns CDR1 DFQATT and CDR2 SNEGSKA (reference sequence). The CDR3 region is CSARHPGGADTEAFF. For the CDR3, the DNA is TGCAGTGCTAGGCATCCAGGGGGCGCCGACACTGAAGCTTTCTTT.

V is TRBV6-6 and J is TRBJ2-5; 7 bases line up with TRBD1. Germline V gives CDR1 MNHNY, CDR2 SVGAGI (reference sequence). The V and J ends lost 7 bases and 2 bases, in that order; junction bases with no gene match: 13. The CDR3 extends over 16 amino acids. CDR3 sequence: CASMPGAGGGQETQYF. The CDR3 DNA follows: TGTGCCAGCATGCCTGGGGCAGGGGGTGGACAAGAGACCCAGTACTTC.

This clonotype has just a few counts. The chain couples TRBV18 to TRBJ1-4; D not certain. Germline values: CDR1 KGHSH, CDR2 LQKENI. The CDR3 contains 12 residues. V was pared by 4 bases and J by 3 bases, with 3 bases between. The CDR3 bases are TGTGCCAGCTCACAGGCTAATGAAAAACTGTTTTTT. Translated: CASSQANEKLFF.

The chain couples TRBV5-1 to TRBJ2-6, with a tentative D call TRBD1 (6 bases). V lost 1 base and J 0 bases, leaving 14 bases between the germline ends. The CDR3 length is 18 residues. Germline CDR1 is SGHRS and CDR2 is YFSETQ. CDR3 nucleotides: TGCGCCAGCAGCTTGTTCGGACAGCTAACCTCTGGGGCCAACGTCCTGACTTTC. Its protein is CASSLFGQLTSGANVLTF.

The chain recombines TRBV6-4 with TRBJ2-2; TRBD1 matches 8 bases. The V and J ends lost 0 bases and 3 bases, in that order; junction bases with no gene match: 3. Germline V gene lookup returns CDR1 MRHNA and CDR2 SNTAGT. This CDR3 contains 16 residues. DNA of the CDR3: TGTGCCAGCAGTGACTCGCAGGGGGCGGACACCGGGGAGCTGTTTTTT. This sequence encodes CASSDSQGADTGELFF.